This T cell receptor beta chain is from a study of shared clonotypes between healthy human individuals. TCRdb keeps only in-frame clones here, not all; method: immunoSEQ multiplex PCR. The data show approximately 1.4 million clones, 95% to 99% seen once. CDR3 length: 16 residues. Per germline, CDR1 LNHNV and CDR2 YYDKDF (reference sequence). Trimming cost V 4 bases and J 0 bases, with 12 bases left between them. This clonotype was sampled from a man younger than 40 in good health. The gene calls are TRBV15 and TRBJ2-2, with D perhaps matching TRBD2 (6 bases). Sequenced sample: naive CD4+ T cells sorted from blood. This sample's subset: CD45RA+ positively selected. DNA for the CDR3: TGTGCCACCAGCATGTTAGCGGACCCGAACACCGGGGAGCTGTTTTTT. It specifies CATSMLADPNTGELFF.